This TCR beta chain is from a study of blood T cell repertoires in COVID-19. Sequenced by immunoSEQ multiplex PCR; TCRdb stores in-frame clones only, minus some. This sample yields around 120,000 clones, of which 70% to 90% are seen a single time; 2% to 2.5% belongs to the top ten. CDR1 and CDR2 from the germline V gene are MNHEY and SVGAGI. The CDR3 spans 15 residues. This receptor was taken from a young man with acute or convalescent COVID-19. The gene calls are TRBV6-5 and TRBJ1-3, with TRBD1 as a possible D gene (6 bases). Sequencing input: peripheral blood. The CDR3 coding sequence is TGTGCTACAGCGTCGGGGGGCTGGCGCGGAAACACCATATATTTT. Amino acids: CATASGGWRGNTIYF.